The source of this T cell receptor (beta chain) is a study of blood T cell repertoires in COVID-19. The overall study: Acute and convalescent COVID-19 samples came from the United States, Italy and Spain.

In terms of age and location, participants ranged from roughly 18 to 95 years and lived in about two dozen US areas. The CDR3 runs to 15 residues. Germline V gene sequence: CDR1 SNHLY, CDR2 FYNNEI. The trim removed 4 bases at V and 5 bases at J, leaving 5 bases unmatched. Assay: immunoSEQ multiplex PCR; the TCRdb copy retains only in-frame clones and omits some. The sample lists fewer than 500,000 clones, approximately 87% occurring once. Sequenced: PBMCs or T cells enriched from blood (not recorded which). The V call is TRBV2, the J call TRBJ1-4; 9 bases line up with TRBD1. This clonotype was sampled from a man under 40 who had recovered from COVID-19. In nucleotides, the CDR3 is TGTGCCAGCAGTGGGGCAGACAGGGGGAATGAAAAACTGTTTTTT. As protein: CASSGADRGNEKLFF.